This TCR beta chain was sequenced for a study of CD8+ T cells in alopecia areata. Study context: Treated patients received oral tofacitinib, 5 to 10 mg twice daily.

cDNA prepared by RNA extraction and subsequent reverse transcription served as the template for sequencing. Using immunoSEQ multiplex PCR, the repertoire was profiled, and TCRdb retains in-frame clones only, with some absent. The profile shows some 180,000 clones, approximately 50% of them singletons. In this sample, this clone turned up a few times. The antigen is undetermined. As for treatment: oral pan-JAK inhibitor, 5-10 mg twice daily. The study's findings and limits: The study found tofacitinib significantly decreased scalp clonality and expanded CD8+ clones among the top 100.

The origin of this receptor is a human donor with alopecia areata. The sequenced sample was CD8+ T cells sorted from blood, obtained at roughly week 52, from a patient treated with tofacitinib.

The CDR3 reads CASSPLTGVLGDTQYF. DNA for the CDR3: TGTGCCAGTAGTCCCCTAACAGGGGTTCTAGGAGATACGCAGTATTTT. The rearrangement links TRBV19 to TRBJ2-3; 7 nucleotides align to TRBD1. CDR3 length: 16 amino acids. The germline CDR1 and CDR2 sequences are LNHDA and SQIVND (reference sequence). With 5 bases clipped from V and 5 bases from J, the junction kept 13 bases outside the gene matches. The variable domain in full, completed from reference TRBV19 and TRBJ2-3, reads DGGITQSPKYLFRKEGQNVTLSCEQNLNHDAMYWYRQDPGQGLRLIYYSQIVNDFQKGDIAEGYSVSREKKESFPLTVTSAQKNPTAFYLCASSPLTGVLGDTQYFGPGTRLTVL.